Described below is a single T cell receptor (beta chain) sequence and its context. The target antigen is unknown. The study drew all its donors from Caucasian adults living in Nashville, Tennessee. It was into CD45RA+ naive and CD45RA-negative memory subsets that the CD4+ cells were split. The table came from immunoSEQ multiplex PCR; TCRdb's copy has only in-frame clones and leaves some out. Among about 510,000 clones, 90% to 96% were seen once, and the ten largest hold under 0.06%. The source of the sample is a study of shared clonotypes between healthy human individuals. Study outcomes and limitations: Limited genetic and exposure-history diversity came from having few donors.

This sequence was found in a woman aged 30 to 39 in good health. Material for sequencing was naive CD4+ T cells sorted from blood. Subset: CD45RA+ positively selected.

As DNA, the CDR3 is TGTGCCAGCGCACAGGGCAGCTCCTATAATTCACCCCTCCACTTT. Translated: CASAQGSSYNSPLHF. The chain combines TRBV7-2 with TRBJ1-6, with a tentative D call TRBD1 (6 bases). Germline lookup yields CDR1 SGHTA and CDR2 FQGNSA. CDR3 size: 15 residues. V dropped 8 bases and J dropped 0 bases, with 11 bases sitting between them.